Below, 19 T cell receptor beta chains from the same sample are listed, as sequenced in a study of beta chain features in type 1 diabetes. General study points: Type 1 diabetes patients showed a moderate but significant shortening of TCRB CDR3s in all four CD4+ subsets.

Their specific antigens are unknown. What was sequenced were expressed TCRB transcripts, since all of the isolated RNA had been reverse transcribed. Assay: immunoSEQ multiplex PCR; the TCRdb copy retains only in-frame clones and omits some. This table has 300,000 or so clones, roughly an eighth appearing once. The sample taken for sequencing was naive CD4+ T cells from blood. These receptors were obtained from a man younger than 40 with type 1 diabetes.

The chain couples TRBV28 to TRBJ2-2; maybe TRBD2 (5 bases). V shed 8 bases and J shed 7 bases, with 11 bases lying between them. Germline CDR1 and CDR2: MDHEN and SYDVKM. This CDR3 is built from 12 residues. CDR3 amino acids: CASAKEGGELFF. The DNA of the CDR3 is TGTGCCAGCGCGAAAGAGGGCGGGGAGCTGTTTTTT.

The table lists this clone with a few counts. The gene calls are TRBV7-2 and TRBJ1-1, with D possibly being TRBD1 (6 bases). The CDR3 extends over 12 amino acids. CDR1 is SGHTA, CDR2 FQGNSA, per germline. V gave up 5 bases and J gave up 6 bases, with 10 bases separating them. The CDR3 bases are TGTGCCAGCAGCGGGACAACCGCTGAAGCTTTCTTT. This gives the protein CASSGTTAEAFF. The variable domain in full, completed from reference TRBV7-2 and TRBJ1-1, reads GAGVSQSPSNKVTEKGKDVELRCDPISGHTALYWYRQSLGQGLEFLIYFQGNSAPDKSGLPSDRFSAERTGGSVSTLTIQRTQQEDSAVYLCASSGTTAEAFFGQGTRLTVV.

This clone has a handful of counts. This specimen includes other DNA sequences encoding the same CDR3. The J gene is TRBJ2-7, the V gene TRBV2; D perhaps matches TRBD1 (6 bases). V gave up 2 bases and J gave up 0 bases, with 8 bases separating them. Germline assignment: CDR1 SNHLY and CDR2 FYNNEI. This CDR3 comprises 14 residues. The CDR3 protein is CASSEQGTSYEQYF. The CDR3 region has the DNA TGTGCCAGCAGTGAACAGGGGACCTCCTACGAGCAGTACTTC.

The chain has TRBV28 and TRBJ2-1; possible D gene TRBD1, 5 bases. This CDR3 region has 16 residues. From germline, CDR1 is MDHEN and CDR2 SYDVKM. With 5 bases removed from V and 0 bases from J, the gap between germline ends came to 14 bases. The CDR3 bases are TGTGCCAGCAGTCTTACGAGACAGAGCTCCTACAATGAGCAGTTCTTC. This sequence encodes CASSLTRQSSYNEQFF.

This clone was seen a few times. The rearrangement joins TRBV18 to TRBJ2-3; TRBD1 matches at 8 bases. The CDR3 runs 15 residues. Trimming removed 6 bases from V and 1 base from J; junction bases left unmatched: 6. The germline V gene has CDR1 KGHSH and CDR2 LQKENI. The CDR3 DNA sequence: TGTGCCAGCTCTCAGGACAGGGTCGGCACAGATACGCAGTATTTT. Translating it yields CASSQDRVGTDTQYF.

V is TRBV28 and J is TRBJ2-1, with 14 bases identical to TRBD2. The CDR3 has 15 residues. Germline assignment: CDR1 MDHEN and CDR2 SYDVKM. The junction had 10 bases not matched to a gene; V was cut back by 6 bases and J by 12 bases. CDR3 coding DNA: TGTGCCAGCAGGCGATCCGGGACTAGCGGGGGCGGGCAGTTCTTC. This codes for CASRRSGTSGGGQFF. The whole variable domain, filled in from reference TRBV28 and TRBJ2-1, reads DVKVTQSSRYLVKRTGEKVFLECVQDMDHENMFWYRQDPGLGLRLIYFSYDVKMKEKGDIPEGYSVSREKKERFSLILESASTNQTSMYLCASRRSGTSGGGQFFGPGTRLTVL.

The rearrangement links TRBV5-1 to TRBJ2-5, with D tentatively TRBD2 (6 bases). Trimming shortened V by 6 bases and J by 1 base, and 13 bases separated the two germline ends. The CDR3 covers 14 residues. Germline V gene sequence: CDR1 SGHRS, CDR2 YFSETQ. Here the CDR3 reads CASNAWGVQETQYF. The CDR3 DNA sequence: TGCGCCAGCAACGCATGGGGGGTCCAAGAGACCCAGTACTTC.

This clone was seen a handful of times. V is TRBV7-9 and J is TRBJ1-1; 7 bases match TRBD1. Trimming cost V 4 bases and J 6 bases; bases outside gene matches: 8. The V gene's germline CDR1 is SEHNR and CDR2 FQNEAQ (reference sequence). This CDR3 is 14 amino acids long. The CDR3 loop is CASSSAGGKAEAFF. CDR3 DNA: TGTGCCAGCAGCTCAGCAGGGGGTAAGGCTGAAGCTTTCTTT.

This clone appeared a few times. This chain joins TRBV2 and TRBJ2-1; TRBD1 is a possible D gene (5 bases). Trimming removed 1 base from V and 0 bases from J, with 13 bases in between. The length of the CDR3 is 17 residues. Germline CDR1 and CDR2: SNHLY and FYNNEI. CDR3: CASSEDLTDSSYNEQFF. The DNA of the CDR3 is TGTGCCAGCAGTGAAGATTTGACTGACAGCTCCTACAATGAGCAGTTCTTC.

The sample holds a few counts of this clone. V is TRBV15 and J is TRBJ1-2, with TRBD1 matching over 8 bases. V lost 4 bases and J lost 8; bases outside the gene matches: 12. Germline loops: CDR1 LNHNV, CDR2 YYDKDF (reference sequence). This CDR3 has 15 amino acids. This CDR3 reads CATSTRIDRGWGYTF. CDR3 in DNA: TGTGCCACCAGCACAAGAATTGACAGGGGCTGGGGCTACACCTTC.

The chain couples TRBV5-1 to TRBJ2-1, with 9 nucleotides matching TRBD2. The J segment lost 10 bases and the V segment lost 2 bases, leaving 4 bases of the junction unmatched. CDR1 is SGHRS, CDR2 YFSETQ, per germline. The CDR3 loop spans 13 amino acids. The CDR3 spells CASSFSTSGEQFF. The CDR3 DNA reads TGCGCCAGCAGCTTCTCTACTAGCGGGGAGCAGTTCTTC.

This clone appeared a few times. The chain joins TRBV30 to TRBJ2-4; a possible D gene is TRBD2 (6 bases). The CDR3 is 13 residues long. V lost 7 bases and J lost 5, with 15 bases in between. The germline gives CDR1 GTSNPN, CDR2 SVGIG (reference sequence). The CDR3 is CALQEGPQNIQYF. The CDR3, as DNA: TGTGCCTTGCAGGAGGGCCCCCAAAACATTCAGTACTTC.

V gene TRBV11-1 combines with J gene TRBJ2-7; D unclear. The germline gives CDR1 SGHAT, CDR2 FQDESV (reference sequence). The CDR3 spans 14 residues. Trimming left V 0 bases short and J 2 bases short, with 8 bases between. The CDR3 nucleotides read TGTGCCAGCAGCTTAGCACAGAGACCCTACGAGCAGTACTTC. This sequence encodes CASSLAQRPYEQYF.

The rearrangement links TRBV4-2 to TRBJ2-3, with 13 bases fitting TRBD2. Germline values: CDR1 LGHNA, CDR2 YNFKEQ. The CDR3 is made up of 17 amino acids. Trimming cost V 3 bases and J 3 bases; bases outside gene matches: 6. This CDR3 is CASSQGTSGILTDTQYF. The CDR3 DNA reads TGTGCCAGCAGCCAGGGGACTAGCGGGATTCTGACAGATACGCAGTATTTT.

The chain employs TRBV5-1 and TRBJ2-6; D may be TRBD2 (5 bases). Trimming removed 1 base at V and 1 base at J, with 6 bases between. The germline V gene has CDR1 SGHRS and CDR2 YFSETQ. The length of the CDR3 is 15 residues. The CDR3 loop is CASSLSGSGANVLTF. The CDR3 bases are TGCGCCAGCAGCTTGAGCGGTTCTGGGGCCAACGTCCTGACTTTC.

This chain links TRBV5-8 with TRBJ1-1; 8 bases fit TRBD1. This CDR3 is 12 amino acids long. Per germline, CDR1 SGHTS and CDR2 YDEGEE. After removal of 2 bases from V and 12 bases from J, the junction contained 6 bases not matched to a gene. DNA for the CDR3: TGTGCCAGCAGCTTCGGACAGGGAGAAACTTTCTTT. It is translated as CASSFGQGETFF. The full variable domain, with the rest looked up from reference TRBV5-8 and TRBJ1-1, is EAGVTQSPTHLIKTRGQQATLRCSPISGHTSVYWYQQALGLGLQFLLWYDEGEERNRGNFPPRFSGRQFPNYSSELNVNALELEDSALYLCASSFGQGETFFGQGTRLTVV.

The CDR3 bases are TGTGCCAGCTCACCAACGGAGTACAATGAGCAGTTCTTC. Protein product: CASSPTEYNEQFF. The chain uses TRBV18 and TRBJ2-1; D not resolved. Per germline, CDR1 KGHSH and CDR2 LQKENI. The CDR3 has 13 residues. Trimming took 2 bases from V and 4 from J, leaving 6 bases between them.

The chain uses TRBV4-3 and TRBJ1-2; D is unclear. Germline CDR1 LGHNA, CDR2 YSLEER. The ends were cut back, 4 bases at V and 4 bases at J, with 13 bases in the middle. The CDR3 runs to 14 residues. This chain's CDR3 is CASSLRRGGYGYTF. In nucleotides, the CDR3 is TGCGCCAGCAGCCTGCGGCGGGGTGGCTATGGCTACACCTTC.

This clone has only a few counts. The CDR3 loop is CASSLVRVPQPQHF. Written as DNA, the CDR3 is TGTGCCAGCAGCTTAGTCAGGGTACCTCAGCCCCAGCATTTT. The V gene is TRBV7-2, the J gene TRBJ1-5; weak D call: TRBD1 (5 bases). Germline lookup yields CDR1 SGHTA and CDR2 FQGNSA. This CDR3 comprises 14 residues. The germline V and J ends were trimmed by 1 base and 6 bases, with 10 bases remaining between them. Based on the CDR3 plus reference TRBV7-2 and TRBJ1-5, the full variable domain is GAGVSQSPSNKVTEKGKDVELRCDPISGHTALYWYRQSLGQGLEFLIYFQGNSAPDKSGLPSDRFSAERTGGSVSTLTIQRTQQEDSAVYLCASSLVRVPQPQHFGDGTRLSIL.